One sample yielded the 4 T cell receptor beta chains listed below, sequenced in a study of blood T cell repertoires in COVID-19. Profiled with immunoSEQ multiplex PCR; TCRdb holds only in-frame clones, not every one. The sample has some 130,000 clones; 84% are singletons. Sequencing was done on a sample of peripheral blood. Receptors originate from a human donor in a cohort sampled during active COVID-19.

This clone was found once. V gene TRBV7-6 combines with J gene TRBJ2-7; 9 positions agree with TRBD1. V gave up 5 bases and J gave up 6 bases; unmatched junction bases: 11. The CDR3 runs 15 residues. Germline CDR1 reads SGHVS; CDR2 reads FNYEAQ. For the CDR3, the DNA is TGTGCCAGCAGCAACCGGGACAGGGCTTCACCCGAGCAGTACTTC. Protein product: CASSNRDRASPEQYF.

The J gene is TRBJ2-7, the V gene TRBV15; 10 bases align to TRBD1. Germline CDR1 and CDR2: LNHNV and YYDKDF (reference sequence). The CDR3 length is 13 residues. V shed 3 bases and J 7 bases; nucleotides not matched to a gene: 3. The CDR3 region has the DNA TGTGCCACCAGCAGGACAGGGGGCAGGGAGCAGTACTTC. This sequence encodes CATSRTGGREQYF.

The chain joins TRBV7-6 to TRBJ2-2; 7 positions agree with TRBD1. Per the germline V gene, CDR1 is SGHVS and CDR2 is FNYEAQ. V lost 7 bases, J lost 6 bases, and 5 bases stayed unmatched. This CDR3 is built from 13 residues. The CDR3 reads CASTRTGAGELFF. The CDR3 DNA sequence: TGTGCCAGCACCCGGACAGGAGCCGGGGAGCTGTTTTTT.

This clone has a single count. The chain has TRBV24-1 and TRBJ1-1; D is unresolved. The CDR3 is 16 residues long. Trimming removed 5 bases at V and 3 bases at J, with 18 bases between. Germline V CDR1 and CDR2: KGHDR, SFDVKD. The CDR3 here is CATSGVNDFRDTEAFF. CDR3 nucleotide sequence: TGTGCCACCAGTGGGGTTAACGACTTCCGTGACACTGAAGCTTTCTTT.